This TCR beta chain was observed in a study of shared clonotypes between healthy human individuals. Overall study context: Each donor had three CD4 naive, three CD4 memory, two CD8 naive and one CD8 memory plate.

TCRdb keeps only in-frame clones here, not all; method: immunoSEQ multiplex PCR. This table has about 2.3 million clones, over 85% appearing once. About this clone itself: The antigen remains unidentified.

The donors, all of them Caucasian adults, lived in Nashville, Tennessee. Between the trimmed V and J ends, which lost 3 bases and 0 bases, there was a span of 5 bases. The germline CDR1 and CDR2 sequences are SQVTM and ANQGSEA. This CDR3 is built from 12 residues. The study, taken as a whole, reports: About 5% of naive CD4 clonotypes were shared across a few donors. Rarefaction exposed incomplete sorted-subset sequencing despite large depth.

The specimen was naive CD4+ T cells from PBMCs. Subset reported: CD45RA+ positively selected. The V call is TRBV29-1, the J call TRBJ1-1; no firm D call. The source of this sequence is a man in his late teens or twenties in good health. Some clones in this sample may be carry-over from other donors' samples. CDR3 sequence (DNA): TGCAGCGTTGACACCATGAACACTGAAGCTTTCTTT. Translating gives CSVDTMNTEAFF.